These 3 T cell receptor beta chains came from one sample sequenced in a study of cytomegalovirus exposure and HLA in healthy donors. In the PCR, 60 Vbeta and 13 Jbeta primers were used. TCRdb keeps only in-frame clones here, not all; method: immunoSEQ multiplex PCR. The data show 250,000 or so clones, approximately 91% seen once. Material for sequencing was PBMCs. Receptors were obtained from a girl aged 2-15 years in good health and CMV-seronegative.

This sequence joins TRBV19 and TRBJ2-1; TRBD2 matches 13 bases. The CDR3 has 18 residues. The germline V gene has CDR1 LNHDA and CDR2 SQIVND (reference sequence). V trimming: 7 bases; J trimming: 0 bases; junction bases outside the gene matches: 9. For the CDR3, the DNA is TGTGCCAGTACGGGACTAGCGGGGAGGCCGAGCTCCTACAATGAGCAGTTCTTC. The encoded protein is CASTGLAGRPSSYNEQFF.

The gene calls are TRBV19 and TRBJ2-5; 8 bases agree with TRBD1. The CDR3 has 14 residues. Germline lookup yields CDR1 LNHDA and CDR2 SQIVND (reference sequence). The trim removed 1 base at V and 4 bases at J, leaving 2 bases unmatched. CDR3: CASSIGTGGETQYF. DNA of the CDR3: TGTGCCAGTAGTATAGGAACAGGGGGAGAGACCCAGTACTTC.

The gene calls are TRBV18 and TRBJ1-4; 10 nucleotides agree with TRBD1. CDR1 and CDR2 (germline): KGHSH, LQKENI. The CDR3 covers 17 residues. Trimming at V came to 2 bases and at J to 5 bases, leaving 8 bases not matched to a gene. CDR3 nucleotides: TGTGCCAGCTCACCAGCAGGGACGGGACAGGGGAATGAAAAACTGTTTTTT. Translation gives CASSPAGTGQGNEKLFF.